Listed below are T cell receptor beta chains from one sample, sequenced in a study of CD8+ T cells in alopecia areata. Sequenced by immunoSEQ multiplex PCR; TCRdb stores in-frame clones only, minus some. Here the sample spans about 190,000 clones, roughly 60% being singletons. This sample comprised CD4+ T cells sorted from blood, obtained at week 24, from a patient treated with tofacitinib. The receptor source for this set is a human donor with alopecia areata. CDR3s include the opening cysteine and the closing phenylalanine or tryptophan. Each record gives: CDR3 DNA, CDR3 protein, D gene, clone size, J gene, V gene. A D gene is named only where the DNA matches it firmly. A row's size may be missing; if present it is once, few, many or a size class.

cdr3_nt: TGTGCCAGCAGCCGACAGGGGGCGATGGAGACCCAGTACTTC; cdr3_aa: CASSRQGAMETQYF; d_call: TRBD1; clone_size: once; j_call: TRBJ2-5; v_call: TRBV7-2
cdr3_nt: TGTGCCAGCAGTCCTCAGGGGATGAACACTGAAGCTTTCTTT; cdr3_aa: CASSPQGMNTEAFF; d_call: .; clone_size: .; j_call: TRBJ1-1; v_call: TRBV2
cdr3_nt: TGTGCCAGCAGCCCCGGACCGACCGAAGAGACCCAGTACTTC; cdr3_aa: CASSPGPTEETQYF; d_call: .; clone_size: .; j_call: TRBJ2-5; v_call: TRBV7-3
cdr3_nt: TGTGCCAGCAGCTGGGACAAATCCTACGAGCAGTACTTC; cdr3_aa: CASSWDKSYEQYF; d_call: .; clone_size: .; j_call: TRBJ2-7; v_call: TRBV7-2
cdr3_nt: TGTGCCAGCACCCTAGCGCGGGCGAACAATGAGCAGTTCTTC; cdr3_aa: CASTLARANNEQFF; d_call: .; clone_size: few; j_call: TRBJ2-1; v_call: TRBV7-2
cdr3_nt: TGTGCCAGTAGTCAAGGGACGGGCGCTGAAGCTTTCTTT; cdr3_aa: CASSQGTGAEAFF; d_call: .; clone_size: .; j_call: TRBJ1-1; v_call: TRBV19
cdr3_nt: TGCGCCAGCAGGCGTGACTATGGCTACACCTTC; cdr3_aa: CASRRDYGYTF; d_call: .; clone_size: .; j_call: TRBJ1-2; v_call: TRBV5-1
cdr3_nt: TGCGCCAGCAGCTTTGGCAGGGGTGATTATGGCTACACCTTC; cdr3_aa: CASSFGRGDYGYTF; d_call: .; clone_size: .; j_call: TRBJ1-2; v_call: TRBV5-1
cdr3_nt: TGTGCCAGTAGTATTTCGGGAGGGAATTCACCCCTCCACTTT; cdr3_aa: CASSISGGNSPLHF; d_call: .; clone_size: few; j_call: TRBJ1-6; v_call: TRBV19
cdr3_nt: TGCAGCGTTGTATCCTCGGGCAGGGGTTATGGCTACACCTTC; cdr3_aa: CSVVSSGRGYGYTF; d_call: .; clone_size: .; j_call: TRBJ1-2; v_call: TRBV29-1
cdr3_nt: TGTGCCAGCAGCTTTTATGGAGCCTACGAGCAGTACTTC; cdr3_aa: CASSFYGAYEQYF; d_call: .; clone_size: .; j_call: TRBJ2-7; v_call: TRBV11-1
cdr3_nt: TGCAGCGTTGCACACGGGGGCACAGATACGCAGTATTTT; cdr3_aa: CSVAHGGTDTQYF; d_call: .; clone_size: .; j_call: TRBJ2-3; v_call: TRBV29-1
cdr3_nt: TGTGCCAGCAGCTTGGGGACCTATAATTCACCCCTCCACTTT; cdr3_aa: CASSLGTYNSPLHF; d_call: .; clone_size: few; j_call: TRBJ1-6; v_call: TRBV7-2
cdr3_nt: TGTGCCAGCAGCCAAGTCTCAGGGGTGGATGGTGAGCAGTACTTC; cdr3_aa: CASSQVSGVDGEQYF; d_call: .; clone_size: .; j_call: TRBJ2-7; v_call: TRBV14
cdr3_nt: TGCGCCAGCAGCCAAGACTCGAGGGAGCAGTTCTTC; cdr3_aa: CASSQDSREQFF; d_call: .; clone_size: .; j_call: TRBJ2-1; v_call: TRBV4-1
cdr3_nt: TGTGCCTGGAGACTACCGGGACAGCGATACGAGCAGTACTTC; cdr3_aa: CAWRLPGQRYEQYF; d_call: TRBD1; clone_size: .; j_call: TRBJ2-7; v_call: TRBV30
cdr3_nt: TGCAGCTGGGGGTACCCCTACGAGCAGTACTTC; cdr3_aa: CSWGYPYEQYF; d_call: .; clone_size: few; j_call: TRBJ2-7; v_call: TRBV29-1
cdr3_nt: TGTGCCACCTCGGGGTTTGAGAACGAGCAGTACTTC; cdr3_aa: CATSGFENEQYF; d_call: .; clone_size: .; j_call: TRBJ2-7; v_call: TRBV15
cdr3_nt: TGCGCCAGCAGCTTTAGGGGACAGGGTGCCGGTGAAGCTTTCTTT; cdr3_aa: CASSFRGQGAGEAFF; d_call: TRBD1; clone_size: .; j_call: TRBJ1-1; v_call: TRBV5-1
cdr3_nt: TGTGCCAGCAGTAGGACGACAGGGGGTAGCAATCAGCCCCAGCATTTT; cdr3_aa: CASSRTTGGSNQPQHF; d_call: TRBD1; clone_size: .; j_call: TRBJ1-5; v_call: TRBV6-6
cdr3_nt: TGCGCCAGCAGCCAAGATCCCTCTGGGGCCAACGTCCTGACTTTC; cdr3_aa: CASSQDPSGANVLTF; d_call: .; clone_size: few; j_call: TRBJ2-6; v_call: TRBV4-3
cdr3_nt: TGCGCCAGCAGTATCCAGGGAATAATGACTGAAGCTTTCTTT; cdr3_aa: CASSIQGIMTEAFF; d_call: .; clone_size: many; j_call: TRBJ1-1; v_call: TRBV10-2
cdr3_nt: TGTGCCAGCAGCCGACTAGCGGGGAGCTCAACAGATACGCAGTATTTT; cdr3_aa: CASSRLAGSSTDTQYF; d_call: TRBD2; clone_size: .; j_call: TRBJ2-3; v_call: TRBV11-1
cdr3_nt: TGTGCCAGCAGCGTAGGGCAGGATAGCAATCAGCCCCAGCATTTT; cdr3_aa: CASSVGQDSNQPQHF; d_call: .; clone_size: .; j_call: TRBJ1-5; v_call: TRBV9
cdr3_nt: TGCGCCAGCAGCTTGCCTGAAGGGACTGAAGCTTTCTTT; cdr3_aa: CASSLPEGTEAFF; d_call: .; clone_size: .; j_call: TRBJ1-1; v_call: TRBV5-1
cdr3_nt: TGCGCCAGCAGCTTGGAGGGGGCTGGCTACACCTTC; cdr3_aa: CASSLEGAGYTF; d_call: TRBD1; clone_size: .; j_call: TRBJ1-2; v_call: TRBV5-1
cdr3_nt: TGTGCCAGCAGTGGAAGGACTAGCGGGGGCACAGATACGCAGTATTTT; cdr3_aa: CASSGRTSGGTDTQYF; d_call: TRBD2; clone_size: few; j_call: TRBJ2-3; v_call: TRBV2
cdr3_nt: TGTGCCAGCAGTACAGGGACTGGGGCCAACGTCCTGACTTTC; cdr3_aa: CASSTGTGANVLTF; d_call: .; clone_size: .; j_call: TRBJ2-6; v_call: TRBV25-1
cdr3_nt: TGTGCCTGGAGTAAGGGACAGATTAGCAATCAGCCCCAGCATTTT; cdr3_aa: CAWSKGQISNQPQHF; d_call: TRBD1; clone_size: .; j_call: TRBJ1-5; v_call: TRBV30
cdr3_nt: TGCAGCCCAGTGCGGGGGGGTTTCCGCAATGAGCAGTTCTTC; cdr3_aa: CSPVRGGFRNEQFF; d_call: TRBD2; clone_size: .; j_call: TRBJ2-1; v_call: TRBV29-1
cdr3_nt: TGTGCCAGCAGCATTGGGGGGACCGGGGAGCTGTTTTTT; cdr3_aa: CASSIGGTGELFF; d_call: .; clone_size: .; j_call: TRBJ2-2; v_call: TRBV6-1
cdr3_nt: TGCGCCAGCAGCTGGGACGTCTCTGGGGCCAACGTCCTGACTTTC; cdr3_aa: CASSWDVSGANVLTF; d_call: .; clone_size: .; j_call: TRBJ2-6; v_call: TRBV5-1
cdr3_nt: TGTGCCAGCAGCTTAATTGTGTCGTATGGTGGCTACACCTTC; cdr3_aa: CASSLIVSYGGYTF; d_call: .; clone_size: .; j_call: TRBJ1-2; v_call: TRBV11-2
cdr3_nt: TGTGCCAGCAGTGAGGGGAGGGCCGGAAAACTGTTTTTT; cdr3_aa: CASSEGRAGKLFF; d_call: .; clone_size: .; j_call: TRBJ1-4; v_call: TRBV2
cdr3_nt: TGTGCCTGGAGTGCGGGGAGGGGGAACACTGAAGCTTTCTTT; cdr3_aa: CAWSAGRGNTEAFF; d_call: .; clone_size: .; j_call: TRBJ1-1; v_call: TRBV30
cdr3_nt: TGTGCCAGTAGTAACACCCAAGAGACCCAGTACTTC; cdr3_aa: CASSNTQETQYF; d_call: .; clone_size: .; j_call: TRBJ2-5; v_call: TRBV19
cdr3_nt: TGTGCCAGCAGTGACCAAGGACGGGATGAAGCTTTCTTT; cdr3_aa: CASSDQGRDEAFF; d_call: .; clone_size: .; j_call: TRBJ1-1; v_call: TRBV25-1
cdr3_nt: TGCAGCGTGGTAAGAGGGGGGGTGAACACTGAAGCTTTCTTT; cdr3_aa: CSVVRGGVNTEAFF; d_call: .; clone_size: few; j_call: TRBJ1-1; v_call: TRBV29-1
cdr3_nt: TGCAGCGTTGGCCTCCTAGCGGGGGGTATCAATGAGCAGTTCTTC; cdr3_aa: CSVGLLAGGINEQFF; d_call: TRBD2; clone_size: few; j_call: TRBJ2-1; v_call: TRBV29-1
cdr3_nt: TGCAGCGTTGTGTCAGGGGCTGAAGGCTACACCTTC; cdr3_aa: CSVVSGAEGYTF; d_call: .; clone_size: .; j_call: TRBJ1-2; v_call: TRBV29-1
cdr3_nt: TGTGCCAGCAGCGGCGGCCAGGTCACTGAAGCTTTCTTT; cdr3_aa: CASSGGQVTEAFF; d_call: .; clone_size: few; j_call: TRBJ1-1; v_call: TRBV2
cdr3_nt: TGCAGCGTCGGACAGGTGATCACAGATACGCAGTATTTT; cdr3_aa: CSVGQVITDTQYF; d_call: TRBD1; clone_size: .; j_call: TRBJ2-3; v_call: TRBV29-1
cdr3_nt: TGCAGCGTTGCCCCCCGACAGGGCGCCTACGAGCAGTACTTC; cdr3_aa: CSVAPRQGAYEQYF; d_call: TRBD1; clone_size: .; j_call: TRBJ2-7; v_call: TRBV29-1
cdr3_nt: TGTGCCAGCAGTGAAGGGTGGGCAGATACGCAGTATTTT; cdr3_aa: CASSEGWADTQYF; d_call: .; clone_size: few; j_call: TRBJ2-3; v_call: TRBV2
cdr3_nt: TGCAGCGACCGGCTAGCGGGGGGGAGGGGGCAGTATTTT; cdr3_aa: CSDRLAGGRGQYF; d_call: TRBD2; clone_size: .; j_call: TRBJ2-3; v_call: TRBV29-1
cdr3_nt: TGCAGCGTTAAGGACTCCCCACCCCTCCACTTT; cdr3_aa: CSVKDSPPLHF; d_call: .; clone_size: .; j_call: TRBJ1-6; v_call: TRBV29-1
cdr3_nt: TGTGCCAGCAGTTTCCGCGGCAATGAGCAGTTCTTC; cdr3_aa: CASSFRGNEQFF; d_call: .; clone_size: .; j_call: TRBJ2-1; v_call: TRBV27
cdr3_nt: TGCGCCAGCAGCCCCGCCGGGGCGAACACTGAAGCTTTCTTT; cdr3_aa: CASSPAGANTEAFF; d_call: .; clone_size: .; j_call: TRBJ1-1; v_call: TRBV23-1
cdr3_nt: TGTGCCAGCAGCGTAGAGACAGATACGCAGTATTTT; cdr3_aa: CASSVETDTQYF; d_call: .; clone_size: .; j_call: TRBJ2-3; v_call: TRBV9